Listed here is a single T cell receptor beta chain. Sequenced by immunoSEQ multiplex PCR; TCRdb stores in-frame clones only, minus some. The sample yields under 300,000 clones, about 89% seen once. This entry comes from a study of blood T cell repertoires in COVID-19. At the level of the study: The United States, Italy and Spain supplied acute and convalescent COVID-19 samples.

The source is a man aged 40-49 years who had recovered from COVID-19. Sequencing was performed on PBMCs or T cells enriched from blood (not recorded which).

The CDR3: CASSWGPRAGIYEQYF. The CDR3, as DNA: TGTGCCAGCAGTTGGGGGCCTCGGGCAGGGATCTACGAGCAGTACTTC. The genes are TRBV6-5 and TRBJ2-7; possibly TRBD1 for D (6 bases). The CDR3 loop spans 16 amino acids. V was pared by 4 bases and J by 3 bases, with 19 bases between. CDR1 is MNHEY and CDR2 is SVGAGI in the germline V gene.